This TCR beta chain was identified during a study of blood T cell repertoires in COVID-19. Background on the study: Acute and convalescent COVID-19 samples came from the United States, Italy and Spain.

Sequencing was performed with immunoSEQ multiplex PCR; in TCRdb, only in-frame clones are kept and a portion is missing. The sample includes 20,000 to 30,000 clones, around 82% seen only once; the top ten take roughly 31%. The TCR was taken from a human donor in a cohort sampled during active COVID-19. Sequencing was performed on peripheral blood.

The CDR3 is CASSVMKGAEETQYF. The CDR3 DNA is TGTGCCAGCAGCGTTATGAAGGGGGCAGAGGAGACCCAGTACTTC. The chain couples TRBV7-2 to TRBJ2-5, with TRBD1 matching over 7 bases. Germline-derived CDR1 and CDR2 are SGHTA and FQGNSA. This CDR3 spans 15 amino acids. V lost 5 bases and J lost 5; bases outside the gene matches: 11. Supplemented by reference TRBV7-2 and TRBJ2-5, the full variable domain reads GAGVSQSPSNKVTEKGKDVELRCDPISGHTALYWYRQSLGQGLEFLIYFQGNSAPDKSGLPSDRFSAERTGGSVSTLTIQRTQQEDSAVYLCASSVMKGAEETQYFGPGTRLLVL.